The sequence of this TCR beta chain was determined in a study of control samples from healthy donors and cancer patients. The germline CDR1 and CDR2 sequences are MRHNA and SNTAGT. The CDR3 length is 12 residues. Trimming stripped 2 bases from V and 4 bases from J, with 5 bases between. Some clones are missing from TCRdb's copy, which holds only in-frame ones; the method was immunoSEQ multiplex PCR. The profile shows around 100,000 clones, around nine tenths of them singletons. The rearrangement joins TRBV6-4 to TRBJ2-5, with no clear D. The specimen was PBMCs. This receptor was obtained from a man aged 55 to 69 with lung cancer. CDR3 sequence reads: CASSDQRETQYF. CDR3 DNA sequence: TGTGCCAGCAGTGACCAGCGAGAGACCCAGTACTTC.